One and the same sample provided the 30 T cell receptor beta chains below, sequenced in a study of CD8 T cells in Susac syndrome. Random hexamers primed reverse transcription of about 0.45 to 1 ug RNA. TCRdb fed the immunoSEQ multiplex PCR reads into MiXCR, producing one record per CDR3 protein. The repertoire consists of around 140,000 distinct CDR3 sequences, with over 80% occurring once and the leading ten covering 0.45% to 0.65%. Sequencing was performed on CD8+ T cells from PBMCs. All receptors come from a human donor with multiple sclerosis.

The CDR3 here is CASSPRFGNTEAFF. CDR3 in DNA: TGCGCCAGCAGCCCTCGTTTTGGGAACACTGAAGCTTTCTTT. This sequence joins TRBV4-1 and TRBJ1-1; D gene uncertain. V was clipped by 4 bases and J by 1 base, with 10 bases between them. Germline CDR1 is MGHRA and CDR2 is YSYEKL. The CDR3 sequence is 14 residues long.

The chain links TRBV28 to TRBJ1-4; 10 nucleotides line up with TRBD1. The CDR3 runs to 17 residues. Losses at the gene ends were 5 bases for V and 0 bases for J; bases not matched to a gene: 6. CDR1 is MDHEN and CDR2 is SYDVKM in the germline V gene. The CDR3 coding sequence is TGTGCCAGCAGTCCGGGACAGGGGACTGCAACTAATGAAAAACTGTTTTTT. This codes for CASSPGQGTATNEKLFF.

A remark on this clonotype: It is likely a read error, because the conserved phenylalanine at the end of the CDR3 is missing. This chain joins TRBV7-3 and TRBJ2-3; possible D gene TRBD2, 6 bases. CDR1 and CDR2 from the germline V gene are SGHTA and FQGTGA. The CDR3 is made up of 15 amino acids. V was trimmed by 2 bases and J by 2 bases, leaving 11 bases between them. The CDR3, as DNA: TGTGCCAGCAGCTTATTGGGCGGGACCACAGATACGCAGTATTAT. Translated: CASSLLGGTTDTQYY.

This clonotype turned up a few times. The gene calls are TRBV7-2 and TRBJ1-5; D is ambiguous. Germline V lookup: CDR1 SGHTA, CDR2 FQGNSA. CDR3 length: 13 residues. Trimming took off 1 base at V and 11 bases at J, with 12 bases between the two ends. DNA for the CDR3: TGTGCCAGCAGCTTAGGAGTCTCCCCTACCCAGCATTTT. Amino acid sequence: CASSLGVSPTQHF.

The CDR3 reads CASSRLGRDEQYV. CDR3 sequence (DNA): TGTGCCAGCAGCAGATTGGGAAGAGACGAGCAGTACGTC. The genes are TRBV21-1 and TRBJ2-7. TRBV21-1 is deemed a pseudogene. The CDR3 runs 13 residues.

The CDR3 region is CASSPGLAVGLGEAFF. The CDR3 DNA reads as TGTGCCAGCAGCCCAGGGTTAGCGGTAGGGCTAGGGGAAGCTTTCTTT. The chain joins TRBV2 to TRBJ1-1; D is perhaps TRBD1 (5 bases). The germline V gene has CDR1 SNHLY and CDR2 FYNNEI. Trimming took 6 bases from V and 8 from J, leaving 25 bases between them. The CDR3 is made up of 16 amino acids.

The chain has TRBV7-9 and TRBJ2-5; D might be TRBD1 (6 bases). The CDR3 is 15 residues long. Trimming removed 5 bases from V and 5 bases from J, with 18 bases in between. Germline V gene lookup returns CDR1 SEHNR and CDR2 FQNEAQ (reference sequence). The CDR3 is CASSQTEQGGETQYF. CDR3 nucleotides: TGTGCCAGCAGCCAGACCGAACAGGGCGGGGAGACCCAGTACTTC.

This clonotype showed up just once. This chain connects TRBV29-1 to TRBJ1-1; D is unresolved. CDR3 size: 12 residues. Germline assignment: CDR1 SQVTM and CDR2 ANQGSEA. Trimming pared 4 bases from V and 0 bases from J, leaving 6 bases between. CDR3 protein: CSVGRMNTEAFF. CDR3 DNA: TGCAGCGTTGGACGGATGAACACTGAAGCTTTCTTT.

The chain joins TRBV18 to TRBJ2-1; no reliable D call. The CDR3 loop spans 15 amino acids. In germline, CDR1 is KGHSH, CDR2 LQKENI. Trimming pared 3 bases from V and 12 bases from J, leaving 21 bases between. The CDR3 loop reads CASSPNRLSPIRQFF. For the CDR3, the DNA is TGTGCCAGCTCACCGAATCGCCTGTCGCCAATACGGCAGTTCTTC.

This clonotype appeared a few times. The chain employs TRBV7-9 and TRBJ1-1; D gene uncertain. Germline V gives CDR1 SEHNR, CDR2 FQNEAQ (reference sequence). Trimming pared 5 bases from V and 7 bases from J, leaving 11 bases between. CDR3 length: 12 residues. The CDR3 spells CASSPDTLEAFF. The CDR3 DNA reads TGTGCCAGCAGCCCCGACACCCTTGAAGCTTTCTTT.

The chain is built from TRBV12-3 or TRBV12-4 and TRBJ2-7, with D uncertain. V shed 3 bases and J shed 2 bases, with 5 bases lying between them. This CDR3 is 12 amino acids long. DNA for the CDR3: TGTGCCAGCAGTTTCCTCCCCTACGAGCAGTACTTC. Amino acids: CASSFLPYEQYF.

The chain employs TRBV4-1 and TRBJ1-5; maybe TRBD1 (5 bases). The CDR3 has 14 amino acids. Trimming removed 5 bases from V and 3 bases from J, with 11 bases in between. The germline gives CDR1 MGHRA, CDR2 YSYEKL. For the CDR3, the DNA is TGCGCCAGCAGCTGGGGGGGAGACAATCAGCCCCAGCATTTT. Amino acid sequence: CASSWGGDNQPQHF.

In nucleotides, the CDR3 is TGTGCCAGTGCCCGCGGGGGCCGCACAGATACGCAGTATTTT. Translating gives CASARGGRTDTQYF. The V call is TRBV19, the J call TRBJ2-3, with a possible D match to TRBD2 (7 bases). The CDR3 loop spans 14 amino acids. V was pared by 8 bases and J by 1 base, with 13 bases between. Germline V CDR1 and CDR2: LNHDA, SQIVND (reference sequence).

This chain connects TRBV11-3 to TRBJ1-1; 7 bases are a match to TRBD1. The germline V gene has CDR1 SGHNT and CDR2 YENEEA. The CDR3 contains 13 residues. Trimming removed 4 bases from V and 5 bases from J; junction bases left unmatched: 4. The CDR3 here is CASSSGRGTEAFF. The CDR3 region has the DNA TGTGCCAGCAGCTCAGGCAGGGGGACTGAAGCTTTCTTT.

In this sample, this clonotype turned up once. In DNA, the CDR3 is TGCGCCAGCAGCTTGGAGGGCCAGATCCACGAGCAGTACTTC. Translation: CASSLEGQIHEQYF. The chain uses TRBV5-1 and TRBJ2-7; D unclear. This CDR3 has 14 residues. V was cut by 0 bases and J by 5 bases, with 12 bases left in between. Germline-derived CDR1 and CDR2 are SGHRS and YFSETQ.

This rearrangement joins TRBV28 to TRBJ1-2; D is undetermined. The V gene lost 6 bases and the J gene lost 3 bases, with 20 bases spanning the gap. Germline V gene lookup returns CDR1 MDHEN and CDR2 SYDVKM. This CDR3 spans 16 amino acids. In DNA, the CDR3 is TGTGCCAGCAGCCCTTGGAACAACCCCTCTTACTATGGCTACACCTTC. Protein: CASSPWNNPSYYGYTF.

The chain is built from TRBV27 and TRBJ2-1; 8 bases line up with TRBD2. The ends lost 3 bases at V and 8 bases at J; junction bases unmatched: 6. This CDR3 contains 14 residues. Per the germline V gene, CDR1 is MNHEY and CDR2 is SMNVEV (reference sequence). CDR3 bases: TGTGCCAGCAGTTTTCAACTAGCGGCCGATGAGCAGTTCTTC. Protein: CASSFQLAADEQFF.

The chain is built from TRBV10-3 and TRBJ1-5; 7 bases line up with TRBD1. Germline lookup yields CDR1 ENHRY and CDR2 SYGVKD. After removal of 0 bases from V and 7 bases from J, the junction contained 6 bases not matched to a gene. The length of the CDR3 is 15 residues. The CDR3 DNA sequence: TGTGCCATCAGTGAGTCAGGGGGCGGGGGCCAGCCCCAGCATTTT. The encoded protein is CAISESGGGGQPQHF.

This clonotype was observed a few times. This sequence joins TRBV27 and TRBJ1-5; D call uncertain. Trimming removed 8 bases at V and 3 bases at J, with 8 bases between. Germline-derived CDR1 and CDR2 are MNHEY and SMNVEV (reference sequence). The CDR3 extends over 12 amino acids. Written as DNA, the CDR3 is TGTGCCAGCCGGCGCCTCAATCAGCCCCAGCATTTT. As protein: CASRRLNQPQHF.

V and J are TRBV29-1 and TRBJ1-2, with a possible D match to TRBD1 (5 bases). The CDR3 totals 17 residues. Trimming cost V 0 bases and J 0 bases, with 17 bases left between them. Germline V gives CDR1 SQVTM, CDR2 ANQGSEA. The CDR3 DNA reads as TGCAGCGTTGAAGACGCCGGCAGGGAAAATACTAACTATGGCTACACCTTC. This codes for CSVEDAGRENTNYGYTF.

The V gene is TRBV10-3, the J gene TRBJ2-1; no firm D call. V lost 9 bases to trimming and J lost 5 bases, with 11 bases between them. Per germline, CDR1 ENHRY and CDR2 SYGVKD. CDR3 length equals 12 residues. The CDR3 sequence is CAIQDSNNEQFF. Written as DNA, the CDR3 is TGTGCCATTCAGGATTCAAACAATGAGCAGTTCTTC.

The chain joins TRBV5-6 to TRBJ2-1; D is undetermined. The CDR3 is 12 residues long. Germline CDR1 reads SGHDT; CDR2 reads YYEEEE. V was clipped by 4 bases and J by 5 bases, with 7 bases between them. The CDR3 bases are TGTGCCAGCAGCCATGATGACAATGAGCAGTTCTTC. As protein: CASSHDDNEQFF.

The J gene is TRBJ2-3, the V gene TRBV25-1; 11 bases are a match to TRBD2. The CDR3 consists of 18 residues. With 10 bases clipped from V and 1 base from J, the junction kept 16 bases outside the gene matches. Germline lookup yields CDR1 MGHDK and CDR2 SYGVNS. CDR3 coding DNA: TGTGCCACCCAACCGGGACTAGCGGTAGGGAGGGGCACAGATACGCAGTATTTT. Its protein is CATQPGLAVGRGTDTQYF.

The chain recombines TRBV27 with TRBJ1-5, with 7 bases that match TRBD1. This CDR3 has 14 residues. Trimming took 6 bases from V and 7 from J; bases not matched to a gene: 9. Germline CDR1 and CDR2: MNHEY and SMNVEV (reference sequence). Here the CDR3 DNA reads TGTGCCAGCAGGACCCAGGGGGGCGGCCAGCCCCAGCATTTT. The encoded protein is CASRTQGGGQPQHF.

This clonotype appeared many times. The V and J genes are TRBV7-9 and TRBJ1-1, with D uncertain. There are 17 residues in the CDR3. Looked up from germline, CDR1 is SEHNR and CDR2 is FQNEAQ (reference sequence). V dropped 5 bases and J dropped 2 bases, with 21 bases sitting between them. CDR3 nucleotide sequence: TGTGCCAGCAGCCCCGAACAGCCCTCGCTTCTAAACACTGAAGCTTTCTTT. It yields the protein CASSPEQPSLLNTEAFF.

The chain is built from TRBV6-6 and TRBJ1-4; TRBD1 aligns across 7 bases. V dropped 2 bases and J dropped 10; count of bases not matched to a gene: 4. Germline V gene data show CDR1 as MNHNY and CDR2 as SVGAGI (reference sequence). This CDR3 is built from 13 residues. The chain's CDR3 is CASSYTSGGKLFF. CDR3 coding DNA: TGTGCCAGCAGTTACACATCAGGGGGAAAACTGTTTTTT.

The chain uses TRBV30 and TRBJ2-1; 9 bases line up with TRBD2. With 7 bases clipped from V and 6 bases from J, the junction kept 4 bases outside the gene matches. This CDR3 is built from 12 residues. Germline CDR1 is GTSNPN and CDR2 is SVGIG (reference sequence). DNA of the CDR3: TGTGCCTCGACGCGGGGGGGCAATGAGCAGTTCTTC. Translation gives CASTRGGNEQFF.

V and J are TRBV7-6 and TRBJ1-1; 7 bases agree with TRBD1. The germline gives CDR1 SGHVS, CDR2 FNYEAQ. J lost 0 bases, V lost 5 bases, and 6 bases had no gene match. The CDR3 is 15 residues long. The CDR3 protein is CASSPQGGMNTEAFF. The CDR3 nucleotides are TGTGCCAGCAGCCCCCAGGGGGGAATGAACACTGAAGCTTTCTTT.

The chain recombines TRBV29-1 with TRBJ2-6; TRBD2 is a possible D gene (6 bases). CDR3 size: 16 residues. Per the germline V gene, CDR1 is SQVTM and CDR2 is ANQGSEA. V lost 1 base to trimming and J lost 4 bases, with 14 bases between them. This CDR3 reads CSVEVHGGRGANVLTF. In DNA form, the CDR3 reads TGCAGCGTTGAAGTACACGGGGGAAGAGGGGCCAACGTCCTGACTTTC.

This clonotype was recorded only once. This rearrangement joins TRBV28 to TRBJ1-5; tentative D call: TRBD1 (5 bases). CDR1 and CDR2 from the germline V gene are MDHEN and SYDVKM. The CDR3 has 16 residues. Trimming left V 1 base short and J 0 bases short, with 10 bases between. The CDR3 DNA is TGTGCCAGCAGTTTATTGGGGGGTTATAGCAATCAGCCCCAGCATTTT. This translates into CASSLLGGYSNQPQHF.